These 10 T cell receptor beta chains were all obtained from the same sample, sequenced in a study of shared clonotypes between healthy human individuals. Here immunoSEQ multiplex PCR was the method, and the copy in TCRdb shows in-frame clones only, minus some. The data hold about 2,200,000 clones, with roughly 91% observed a single time. In the naive CD8 group, cells lacked CD45RO and were positively selected for CCR7, so terminally differentiated effector memory CD45RA+ cells were left out. Source material: naive CD8+ T cells from PBMCs. The source of these receptors is a man aged 18-30 years in good health. Some clones in this sample may be carry-over from other donors' samples.

The chain uses TRBV28 and TRBJ2-5; possibly TRBD1 for D (6 bases). The CDR3 is made up of 15 amino acids. The V end lost 6 bases, the J end lost 4 bases, and 18 bases lay between the germline ends. Per germline, CDR1 MDHEN and CDR2 SYDVKM. The CDR3 is CASSRPRDIAETQYF. CDR3 sequence (DNA): TGTGCCAGCAGCCGACCTAGGGACATTGCAGAGACCCAGTACTTC.

The DNA for the CDR3 is TGTGCCAGCAGCTACCTGACAGGGGTCGCTGAAGCTTTCTTT. This gives the protein CASSYLTGVAEAFF. The J gene is TRBJ1-1, the V gene TRBV5-6; 8 nucleotides agree with TRBD1. The germline gives CDR1 SGHDT, CDR2 YYEEEE. This CDR3 spans 14 amino acids. J was trimmed by 6 bases and V by 3 bases; bases with no gene match: 7.

The J gene is TRBJ2-2, the V gene TRBV28, with TRBD2 matching 7 bases. J was trimmed by 4 bases and V by 6 bases; bases with no gene match: 11. In germline, CDR1 is MDHEN, CDR2 SYDVKM. CDR3 size: 16 residues. The CDR3 sequence: CASSSTREELTGELFF. The CDR3 nucleotides are TGTGCCAGCAGCTCAACTCGGGAGGAGCTCACCGGGGAGCTGTTTTTT. Looking up the rest from reference TRBV28 and TRBJ2-2 gives the full variable domain: DVKVTQSSRYLVKRTGEKVFLECVQDMDHENMFWYRQDPGLGLRLIYFSYDVKMKEKGDIPEGYSVSREKKERFSLILESASTNQTSMYLCASSSTREELTGELFFGEGSRLTVL.

The chain is built from TRBV28 and TRBJ2-2; D call uncertain. The CDR3 is made up of 11 amino acids. Germline V gene sequence: CDR1 MDHEN, CDR2 SYDVKM. V was cut by 6 bases and J by 4 bases, with 3 bases left in between. For the CDR3, the DNA is TGTGCCAGCAGGAGCACCGGGGAGCTGTTTTTT. Its protein product is CASRSTGELFF.

The V call is TRBV15, the J call TRBJ2-7; perhaps TRBD2 as D (5 bases). Trimming left V 5 bases short and J 3 bases short, with 17 bases between. The CDR3 covers 15 residues. The germline V gene encodes CDR1 LNHNV and CDR2 YYDKDF (reference sequence). For the CDR3, the DNA is TGTGCCACCAGCGGAGGCCTCGGGTCCAACTACGAGCAGTACTTC. It translates to CATSGGLGSNYEQYF. The variable domain in full, with the rest retrieved from reference TRBV15 and TRBJ2-7, is DAMVIQNPRYQVTQFGKPVTLSCSQTLNHNVMYWYQQKSSQAPKLLFHYYDKDFNNEADTPDNFQSRRPNTSFCFLDIRSPGLGDTAMYLCATSGGLGSNYEQYFGPGTRLTVT.

The V call is TRBV7-2, the J call TRBJ2-4; D remains ambiguous. CDR3 length: 19 amino acids. The germline gives CDR1 SGHTA, CDR2 FQGNSA. The ends were cut back, 5 bases at V and 1 base at J, with 24 bases in the middle. CDR3 sequence: CASSPDRRVGLVAKNIQYF. For the CDR3, the DNA is TGTGCCAGCAGCCCTGACCGACGAGTCGGGTTAGTCGCCAAAAACATTCAGTACTTC.

V is TRBV14 and J is TRBJ2-7, with 10 bases identical to TRBD2. The CDR3 has 15 amino acids. J lost 2 bases, V lost 1 base, and 2 bases had no gene match. Germline V gene data show CDR1 as SGHDN and CDR2 as FVKESK. CDR3 amino acids: CASSQAAGGPYEQYF. The CDR3 DNA reads TGTGCCAGCAGCCAAGCAGCGGGAGGGCCCTACGAGCAGTACTTC.

Comments on this clone: This CDR3 is also generated by other DNA sequences in the sample. The gene calls are TRBV27 and TRBJ2-7; 10 nucleotides align to TRBD2. This CDR3 comprises 16 residues. With V trimmed by 5 bases and J by 2 bases, 9 bases remained unmatched. The germline CDR1 and CDR2 sequences are MNHEY and SMNVEV (reference sequence). The CDR3 DNA reads TGTGCCAGCAGTCCCTCACTAGCGGGACTTACCTACGAGCAGTACTTC. This translates into CASSPSLAGLTYEQYF.

J is TRBJ2-5 and V is TRBV19; D is undetermined. Germline values: CDR1 LNHDA, CDR2 SQIVND (reference sequence). The CDR3 totals 14 residues. Deletions cut 4 bases from V and 5 bases from J, with 14 bases between. DNA for the CDR3: TGTGCCAGTAGTAGTCCATGGCGCGAGGAGACCCAGTACTTC. It encodes CASSSPWREETQYF.

The gene calls are TRBV7-9 and TRBJ1-1; D might be TRBD1 (5 bases). CDR3 length: 13 amino acids. Germline lookup yields CDR1 SEHNR and CDR2 FQNEAQ (reference sequence). The V gene lost 5 bases and the J gene lost 7 bases, with 14 bases spanning the gap. Written as DNA, the CDR3 is TGTGCCAGCAGCACCGGACATAACCGTGAAGCTTTCTTT. Its protein is CASSTGHNREAFF.